Following are 3 T cell receptor beta chains from one sample sequenced in a study of cytomegalovirus exposure and HLA in healthy donors. The PCR used 60 Vbeta and 13 Jbeta primers. Clones were read by immunoSEQ multiplex PCR, and TCRdb kept only the in-frame ones, dropping some. In the table there are 90,000 to 100,000 clones, over 60% of which are singletons. Sequencing was performed on PBMCs. Receptors originate from a female donor in good health and CMV-seronegative.

The chain joins TRBV9 to TRBJ1-1, with D uncertain. The CDR3 is 17 residues long. Per germline, CDR1 SGDLS and CDR2 YYNGEE. V was shortened by 1 base and J by 5 bases, with 21 bases between the two germline ends. The CDR3 DNA reads as TGTGCCAGCAGCGTACTGGGTTCTTCCTCGGCGGGGACTGAAGCTTTCTTT. Its translation: CASSVLGSSSAGTEAFF.

The chain has TRBV5-1 and TRBJ2-1, with D perhaps matching TRBD2 (6 bases). Trimming left V 5 bases short and J 8 bases short, with 20 bases between. The germline gives CDR1 SGHRS, CDR2 YFSETQ. This CDR3 comprises 15 residues. The CDR3 is CASSMGGSWAYEQFF. The CDR3 nucleotides are TGCGCCAGCAGTATGGGAGGTTCCTGGGCGTATGAGCAGTTCTTC.

The sample holds one count of this clone. The chain uses TRBV6-5 and TRBJ2-7; TRBD2 matches 15 bases. V shed 4 bases and J 5 bases; nucleotides not matched to a gene: 3. Germline V gene sequence: CDR1 MNHEY, CDR2 SVGAGI. This CDR3 spans 15 amino acids. The CDR3 DNA reads TGTGCCAGCAGTTCAGGACTAGCGGGAGGGAACGAGCAGTACTTC. Protein product: CASSSGLAGGNEQYF.